This record covers a single T cell receptor (beta chain). The antigen remains undetermined. One entry per CDR3 protein, called by TCRdb with MiXCR from the 5' RACE reads. This table holds under 95,000 distinct CDR3 sequences, around 7.9% found once. These data come from a study of T cells after yellow fever vaccination. In the study overall: SMART-Seq v4 Ultra Low Input prepared the low-cell-number fractions.

The V and J ends lost 2 bases and 7 bases, in that order; junction bases with no gene match: 3. CDR1 is MGHRA and CDR2 is YSYEKL in the germline V gene. The CDR3 totals 15 residues. Study results and limitations: Post-booster repertoires contained most primary-vaccination clones again (almost 97% CD4, 88% CD8). Just a small share of clonotypes turned up in the CD4 compartment as well as the CD8 compartment.

The clonotype was recovered from a man aged 18 to 35 who received the YFV17D yellow fever vaccine. Material: CD8+ T cells sorted from PBMCs, obtained 10 days after the first yellow fever vaccination. The genes are TRBV4-1 and TRBJ2-1, with 12 bases matching TRBD2. CDR3 bases: TGCGCCAGCAGCCAACTAGCGGGGGGGATTAATGAGCAGTTCTTC. Its protein product is CASSQLAGGINEQFF.